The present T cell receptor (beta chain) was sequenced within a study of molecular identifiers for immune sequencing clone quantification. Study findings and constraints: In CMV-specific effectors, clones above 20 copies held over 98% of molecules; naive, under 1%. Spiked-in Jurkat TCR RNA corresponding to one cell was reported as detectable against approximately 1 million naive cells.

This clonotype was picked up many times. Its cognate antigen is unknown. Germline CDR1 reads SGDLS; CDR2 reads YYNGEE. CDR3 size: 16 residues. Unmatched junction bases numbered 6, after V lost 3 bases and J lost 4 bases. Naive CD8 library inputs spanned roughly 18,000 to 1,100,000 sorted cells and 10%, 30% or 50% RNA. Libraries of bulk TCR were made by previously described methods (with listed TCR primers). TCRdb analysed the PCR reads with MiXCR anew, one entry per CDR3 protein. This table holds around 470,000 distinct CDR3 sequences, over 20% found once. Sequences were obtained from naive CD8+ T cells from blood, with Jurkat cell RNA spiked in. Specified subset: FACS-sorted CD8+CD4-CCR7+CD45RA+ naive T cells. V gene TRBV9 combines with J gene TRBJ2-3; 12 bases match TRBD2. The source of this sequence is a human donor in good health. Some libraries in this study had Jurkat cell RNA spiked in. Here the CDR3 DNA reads TGTGCCAGCAGCGGGAGACTAGCGGGGGAGGCAGATACGCAGTATTTT. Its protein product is CASSGRLAGEADTQYF.